This T cell receptor (beta chain) is drawn from a study of vaccination effects on CD4 cells after COVID-19. The germline V gene has CDR1 LNHDA and CDR2 SQIVND (reference sequence). Trimming removed 7 bases at V and 2 bases at J, with 10 bases between. This CDR3 has 13 residues. Viral peptide pool expansion of antigen-specific CD4+ T cells preceded sequencing in the ViraFEST assay. When less than 13 days of culture had elapsed, CD4+ T cells were isolated. According to the study, vaccine recipients showed no prior SARS-CoV-2 infection and negative nucleocapsid antibodies. Half of the medium was exchanged for IL-2 medium on both days 3 and 7. TCRdb's copy holds only in-frame clones and misses some; the assay was immunoSEQ multiplex PCR. This table has under 45,000 clones, over 60% appearing once. Of note for this clone: What it recognizes is unknown.

This receptor was taken from a human donor who received a COVID-19 vaccine. Source: CD4+ T cells from PBMCs cultured with HCoV-NL63 spike peptides, taken before COVID-19 vaccination. V and J are TRBV19 and TRBJ2-3; D unclear. This chain's CDR3 is CASKWANTDTQYF. CDR3 nucleotide sequence: TGTGCCAGTAAGTGGGCGAACACAGATACGCAGTATTTT.